This T cell receptor beta chain was captured in a study of blood T cell repertoires in COVID-19. Turning to the study itself: Whether acute or convalescent, the COVID-19 samples came from the United States, Italy and Spain. PBMCs, B-cell-depleted T cells, or T cells provided the cDNA or gDNA that made up the material.

The CDR3 totals 15 residues. V trimming: 3 bases; J trimming: 7 bases; junction bases outside the gene matches: 9. Germline V gene lookup returns CDR1 MNHEY and CDR2 SMNVEV (reference sequence). In Seattle, patients joined the study during active infection and were tracked longitudinally. Methods used by the authors: Reference gene primer amplification yielded estimated nucleated cell counts. The assay was immunoSEQ multiplex PCR, and TCRdb's table has in-frame clones only and misses some. The V and J calls and clone size come from that table; D and trimming were worked out from the DNA. The sample records approximately 340,000 clones, about nine tenths being singletons.

The origin of this receptor is a man younger than 40 with COVID-19, enrolled during active disease. The chain has TRBV27 and TRBJ2-7; 10 bases line up with TRBD2. Sequencing was done on a sample of peripheral blood. DNA for the CDR3: TGTGCCAGCAGTTTCCTGCTAGCGGGAGTACAGGAGCAGTACTTC. Translating gives CASSFLLAGVQEQYF.